Sequencing of this T cell receptor beta chain was carried out in a study of T cells after yellow fever vaccination. From germline, CDR1 is SGHAT and CDR2 FQNNGV. This CDR3 spans 14 amino acids. V lost 1 base and J lost 6, with 13 bases in between. There are many counts of this clonotype. Its antigen remains unknown. Each CDR3 protein gets one entry after TCRdb re-called the 5' RACE reads with MiXCR. The profile covers about 360,000 distinct CDR3 sequences, with 6.2% appearing a single time and over 14% taken by the ten largest. Study-wide results and limits: By day 5 rather than day 15, the secondary response had peaked, though it was weaker. Post-booster reappearance was seen for most primary-vaccination clones (96% CD4, 80% to 90% CD8).

The source was PBMCs, collected 5 days after the yellow fever booster vaccination. This chain uses TRBV11-2 with TRBJ2-7; D might be TRBD2 (5 bases). This TCR derives from a man aged 25 to 40 who received the YFV17D yellow fever vaccine. CDR3 residues: CASSLGASSGEQYF. CDR3 coding DNA: TGTGCCAGCAGCTTAGGAGCTAGCAGTGGCGAGCAGTACTTC.